The 29 T cell receptor beta chains listed next were all sequenced from one sample in a study of human T cells and chemical hapten exposure. The time point: patch test 2, 6 weeks after DPC sensitization. Treatment here: therapeutic diphenylcyclopropenone sensitization with weekly scalp DPC. TCRdb reprocessed the RACE reads with MiXCR, giving one entry per CDR3 protein. Of some 54,000 distinct CDR3 sequences in the sample, about 10% were seen once. Specimen: whole blood, collected in connection with sensitization to the hapten diphenylcyclopropenone (DPC). These receptor sequences come from a woman aged 45-65 years with alopecia areata. Some clones in this sample may be carry-over from other donors' samples.

There are many counts of this clonotype. V is TRBV29-1 and J is TRBJ1-5, with 10 bases fitting TRBD1. Germline values: CDR1 SQVTM, CDR2 ANQGSEA. The CDR3 extends over 13 amino acids. V trimming: 6 bases; J trimming: 7 bases; junction bases outside the gene matches: 6. CDR3 DNA sequence: TGCAGCGTGGGGACAGGGGTCGGCCAGCCCCAGCATTTT. Translating gives CSVGTGVGQPQHF.

In its sample, this clonotype was seen many times. The chain uses TRBV3-1 and TRBJ1-1; D ambiguous. The CDR3 is 13 amino acids. The germline V and J ends were trimmed by 1 base and 0 bases, with 3 bases remaining between them. Germline loops: CDR1 LGHDT, CDR2 YNNKEL (reference sequence). The DNA for the CDR3 is TGTGCCAGCAGCCAAGCTTTGAACACTGAAGCTTTCTTT. Translated: CASSQALNTEAFF.

This clonotype came up a few times. The CDR3 loop reads CASRDLETGAELFF. The CDR3 region has the DNA TGTGCCAGCAGAGATCTTGAAACTGGCGCGGAGCTGTTTTTT. The J gene is TRBJ2-2, the V gene TRBV12-3 or TRBV12-4; D not certain. The CDR3 extends over 14 amino acids. The germline V and J ends were trimmed by 6 bases and 10 bases, with 18 bases remaining between them.

This chain connects TRBV7-6 to TRBJ2-5; no clear D. CDR1 and CDR2 (germline): SGHVS, FNYEAQ. The CDR3 spans 14 residues. V was cut by 1 base and J by 1 base, with 7 bases left in between. CDR3 sequence reads: CASSLEGTQETQYF. CDR3 in DNA: TGTGCCAGCAGCTTAGAGGGTACCCAAGAGACCCAGTACTTC.

This clonotype has a count of ten or more. The CDR3 region has the DNA TGCAGTGCTAGGCACGAGGTCTATGGCTACACCTTC. Translating it yields CSARHEVYGYTF. The J gene is TRBJ1-2, the V gene TRBV20-1; no clear D gene. Per germline, CDR1 DFQATT and CDR2 SNEGSKA (reference sequence). The V gene lost 3 bases and the J gene lost 4 bases, with 9 bases spanning the gap. The CDR3 runs to 12 residues.

The V call is TRBV18, the J call TRBJ1-2, with unresolved D. This CDR3 has 15 amino acids. The V gene lost 3 bases and the J gene lost 2 bases, with 13 bases spanning the gap. Germline loops: CDR1 KGHSH, CDR2 LQKENI. The CDR3 here is CASSPLDAPNYGYTF. The CDR3 region has the DNA TGTGCCAGCTCACCTCTGGACGCACCCAACTATGGCTACACCTTC.

This clonotype was seen many times. The V and J genes are TRBV7-9 and TRBJ2-7; D is ambiguous. V was shortened by 2 bases and J by 4 bases, with 6 bases between the two germline ends. Germline V gives CDR1 SEHNR, CDR2 FQNEAQ (reference sequence). The CDR3 spans 12 residues. CDR3 sequence reads: CASSLQPYEQYF. DNA for the CDR3: TGTGCCAGCAGCTTACAACCTTACGAGCAGTACTTC. The full variable domain, in which reference TRBV7-9 and TRBJ2-7 provide the parts outside the CDR3, is DTGVSQNPRHKITKRGQNVTFRCDPISEHNRLYWYRQTLGQGPEFLTYFQNEAQLEKSRLLSDRFSAERPKGSFSTLEIQRTEQGDSAMYLCASSLQPYEQYFGPGTRLTVT.

CDR3 DNA: TGTGCCAGCAGCGTAGGACTAGGGAGCAATCAGCCCCAGCATTTT. Translating it yields CASSVGLGSNQPQHF. The chain couples TRBV9 to TRBJ1-5; D is unresolved. The CDR3 covers 15 residues. The V gene lost 0 bases and the J gene lost 1 base, with 8 bases spanning the gap. Looked up from germline, CDR1 is SGDLS and CDR2 is YYNGEE.

This clonotype has a handful of counts. The chain is built from TRBV6-5 and TRBJ2-7; D possibly matches TRBD1 or TRBD2 (5 bases each). Trimming removed 10 bases from V and 4 bases from J, with 17 bases in between. The germline V gene has CDR1 MNHEY and CDR2 SVGAGI. This CDR3 is 13 amino acids long. Here the CDR3 DNA reads TGTGCCACTCAAAGGGACCGGATTTACGAGCAGTACTTC. This codes for CATQRDRIYEQYF.

A few counts support this clonotype. The chain employs TRBV28 and TRBJ2-5; 7 positions match TRBD2. The V segment lost 6 bases and the J segment 7 bases; nucleotides outside the gene matches: 17. CDR1 is MDHEN and CDR2 is SYDVKM in the germline V gene. The CDR3 totals 16 residues. CDR3: CASSPVRGGWSVTQYF. As DNA, the CDR3 is TGTGCCAGCAGCCCCGTTAGGGGAGGGTGGTCGGTGACCCAGTACTTC.

This clonotype was recorded only once. One junction end disagrees with the germline gene, perhaps due to a read error. This chain links TRBV7-7 with TRBJ2-5; D is tentatively TRBD1 or TRBD2 (5 bases each). Germline V gene sequence: CDR1 SSHAT, CDR2 FNYEAQ (reference sequence). The CDR3 is 16 amino acids. CDR3 sequence: CASSKQVGARQETQYF. The CDR3 DNA reads as TGTGCTAGCAGCAAACAGGTCGGGGCACGGCAAGAGACCCAGTACTTC.

This clonotype came up a few times. The chain has TRBV7-9 and TRBJ2-3, with 8 bases aligning to TRBD2. Trimming cost V 5 bases and J 2 bases; bases outside gene matches: 9. Germline V gene sequence: CDR1 SEHNR, CDR2 FQNEAQ (reference sequence). This CDR3 comprises 16 residues. Written as DNA, the CDR3 is TGTGCCAGCAGCCAGGGAGCGGGAGCGAACACAGATACGCAGTATTTT. Protein sequence: CASSQGAGANTDTQYF.

The sample holds a few counts of this clonotype. CDR3 nucleotide sequence: TGCGCCAGCAGCCAAGATTTCCAGGGCTTCACAGATACGCAGTATTTT. Translating it yields CASSQDFQGFTDTQYF. The chain has TRBV4-3 and TRBJ2-3, with TRBD1 as a possible D gene (5 bases). V lost 0 bases and J 2 bases, leaving 12 bases between the germline ends. CDR3 length: 16 amino acids. CDR1 and CDR2 from the germline V gene are LGHNA and YSLEER.

This clonotype turned up a few times. The gene calls are TRBV28 and TRBJ1-4, with D unresolved. The CDR3 is 11 amino acids. V gave up 8 bases and J gave up 3 bases, with 4 bases separating them. Germline CDR1 reads MDHEN; CDR2 reads SYDVKM. The CDR3 bases are TGTGCCAGCTGGTCTAATGAAAAACTGTTTTTT. Residues: CASWSNEKLFF.

In its sample, this clonotype was seen many times. The chain recombines TRBV4-1 with TRBJ1-1; D might be TRBD1 (5 bases). The length of the CDR3 is 13 residues. The V gene lost 2 bases and the J gene lost 6 bases, with 10 bases spanning the gap. Germline CDR1 and CDR2: MGHRA and YSYEKL. CDR3 nucleotide sequence: TGCGCCAGCAGCCAATTGATAGGGGCTGAAGCTTTCTTT. It codes for CASSQLIGAEAFF.

The chain links TRBV28 to TRBJ1-1, with unresolved D. The germline V gene encodes CDR1 MDHEN and CDR2 SYDVKM. V dropped 7 bases and J dropped 2 bases, with 17 bases sitting between them. This CDR3 comprises 15 residues. Here the CDR3 DNA reads TGTGCCAGCAATCGTTGGTTTGACCGAAACACTGAAGCTTTCTTT. It translates to CASNRWFDRNTEAFF.

V gene TRBV27 combines with J gene TRBJ2-2; the D is unclear. Germline CDR1 MNHEY, CDR2 SMNVEV (reference sequence). Trimming removed 2 bases at V and 6 bases at J, with 4 bases between. The CDR3 sequence is 12 residues long. The CDR3 region is CASSLIAGELFF. In DNA form, the CDR3 reads TGTGCCAGCAGTTTAATCGCCGGGGAGCTGTTTTTT.

This clonotype occurred a few times. The chain combines TRBV11-2 with TRBJ2-7; 7 bases are a match to TRBD2. J was trimmed by 0 bases and V by 5 bases; bases with no gene match: 7. This CDR3 comprises 15 residues. Germline loops: CDR1 SGHAT, CDR2 FQNNGV. DNA of the CDR3: TGTGCCAGCAGCCTGCTCGCGGGGGACTCCTACGAGCAGTACTTC. Amino acid sequence: CASSLLAGDSYEQYF.

This clonotype was detected only a few times. V gene TRBV28 combines with J gene TRBJ1-1, with D tentatively TRBD1 (5 bases). The germline CDR1 and CDR2 sequences are MDHEN and SYDVKM. V was clipped by 10 bases and J by 4 bases, with 13 bases between them. The CDR3 sequence is 12 residues long. CDR3 amino acids: CATLKGTTEAFF. The CDR3 nucleotides are TGTGCCACCCTCAAGGGGACCACTGAAGCTTTCTTT.

A few counts support this clonotype. This chain connects TRBV28 to TRBJ2-3; D may be TRBD2 (6 bases). From germline, CDR1 is MDHEN and CDR2 SYDVKM. Trimming stripped 6 bases from V and 2 bases from J, with 12 bases between. The CDR3 sequence is 14 residues long. CDR3 in amino acids: CASRLGGATDTQYF. The CDR3 bases are TGTGCCAGCAGGTTAGGAGGGGCCACAGATACGCAGTATTTT. Using reference TRBV28 and TRBJ2-3 for the parts outside the CDR3, the full variable domain is DVKVTQSSRYLVKRTGEKVFLECVQDMDHENMFWYRQDPGLGLRLIYFSYDVKMKEKGDIPEGYSVSREKKERFSLILESASTNQTSMYLCASRLGGATDTQYFGPGTRLTVL.

This clonotype has a count of ten or more. The chain uses TRBV3-1 and TRBJ2-3; 11 bases line up with TRBD2. CDR1 LGHDT and CDR2 YNNKEL come from the germline V gene (reference sequence). The J segment lost 4 bases and the V segment lost 4 bases, leaving 13 bases of the junction unmatched. The CDR3 is 18 amino acids. The DNA for the CDR3 is TGTGCCAGCAGCCCGCTTAGGGGTAGCGGGAGGGCGGCAGATACGCAGTATTTT. It specifies CASSPLRGSGRAADTQYF.

The sample holds a few counts of this clonotype. V is TRBV20-1 and J is TRBJ2-7, with 11 bases lining up with TRBD2. The junction had 7 bases not matched to a gene; V was cut back by 5 bases and J by 4 bases. The length of the CDR3 is 14 residues. Germline CDR1 and CDR2: DFQATT and SNEGSKA (reference sequence). The CDR3 DNA is TGCAGTGCTGTACCGACTAGCGGGGTATACGAGCAGTACTTC. Protein product: CSAVPTSGVYEQYF.

This clonotype occurred many times. The chain uses TRBV27 and TRBJ2-1; 8 bases agree with TRBD2. The germline CDR1 and CDR2 sequences are MNHEY and SMNVEV (reference sequence). The CDR3 is 15 residues long. The J segment lost 8 bases and the V segment lost 5 bases, leaving 11 bases of the junction unmatched. In DNA, the CDR3 is TGTGCCAGCAGTCCCCGGATAGCGGGAAGAGATGAGCAGTTCTTC. Protein product: CASSPRIAGRDEQFF.

The rearrangement links TRBV29-1 to TRBJ1-5, with D hard to call. V lost 7 bases and J lost 4, with 11 bases in between. This CDR3 is built from 12 residues. CDR1 and CDR2 (germline): SQVTM, ANQGSEA. CDR3 in DNA: TGCAGCGCCAGGACCGCAAATCAGCCCCAGCATTTT. Translating gives CSARTANQPQHF.

This clonotype was seen more than once but under ten times. This chain connects TRBV4-2 to TRBJ2-3, with 10 bases lining up with TRBD2. V gave up 1 base and J gave up 3 bases; unmatched junction bases: 1. The length of the CDR3 is 15 residues. Germline lookup yields CDR1 LGHNA and CDR2 YNFKEQ. The CDR3 nucleotides are TGTGCCAGCAGCCAAGGAGCGGGGGGGACAGATACGCAGTATTTT. This gives the protein CASSQGAGGTDTQYF.

The sample holds many counts of this clonotype. This chain connects TRBV6-1 to TRBJ1-2; D may be TRBD1 (6 bases). The CDR3 sequence is 13 residues long. V lost 4 bases to trimming and J lost 5 bases, with 11 bases between them. Germline V gene sequence: CDR1 MNHNS, CDR2 SASEGT. CDR3 residues: CASSGQEGYGYTF. The CDR3 DNA follows: TGTGCCAGCAGTGGACAGGAAGGGTATGGCTACACCTTC.

The J gene is TRBJ1-1, the V gene TRBV10-3, with D tentatively TRBD1 (6 bases). The CDR3 covers 14 residues. Trimming removed 4 bases from V and 2 bases from J, with 11 bases in between. Per the germline V gene, CDR1 is ENHRY and CDR2 is SYGVKD. The DNA of the CDR3 is TGTGCCATCAGTGGAGGGGGGCTTAACACTGAAGCTTTCTTT. It encodes CAISGGGLNTEAFF.

The chain uses TRBV9 and TRBJ2-1; 7 bases are shared with TRBD2. The germline V gene encodes CDR1 SGDLS and CDR2 YYNGEE. The trim removed 3 bases at V and 9 bases at J, leaving 15 bases unmatched. There are 16 residues in the CDR3. The CDR3 DNA is TGTGCCAGCAGCGGGGAGGGTAGCGGACCCTGGGGTGAGCAGTTCTTC. Protein product: CASSGEGSGPWGEQFF. The full variable domain, in which reference TRBV9 and TRBJ2-1 provide the parts outside the CDR3, is DSGVTQTPKHLITATGQRVTLRCSPRSGDLSVYWYQQSLDQGLQFLIQYYNGEERAKGNILERFSAQQFPDLHSELNLSSLELGDSALYFCASSGEGSGPWGEQFFGPGTRLTVL.

CDR3 sequence (DNA): TGTGCCAGCAAACCGGGACCGACCGGGGAGCTGTTTTTT. The encoded protein is CASKPGPTGELFF. The chain carries TRBV28 and TRBJ2-2; D assignment may be TRBD1 or TRBD2 (5 bases each). CDR1 MDHEN and CDR2 SYDVKM come from the germline V gene. This CDR3 has 13 amino acids. Trimming shortened V by 7 bases and J by 5 bases, and 11 bases separated the two germline ends. The complete variable domain, with remaining parts taken from reference TRBV28 and TRBJ2-2, reads DVKVTQSSRYLVKRTGEKVFLECVQDMDHENMFWYRQDPGLGLRLIYFSYDVKMKEKGDIPEGYSVSREKKERFSLILESASTNQTSMYLCASKPGPTGELFFGEGSRLTVL.